This T cell receptor beta chain was identified in a study of CD8 T cells in Susac syndrome. Study outcomes and limitations: The study recognized that the number of individuals in its TCR sequencing and HLA analysis was relatively small.

Sequencing of TCR beta was undertaken in CD8+ and CD4+ T cells derived from blood. TEMRA cells were FACS-enriched and CD8+ and CD4+ T cells negatively isolated. cDNA came from 0.5 to 1 ug RNA primed by random hexamers. The amplification used immunoSEQ multiplex PCR on TCR beta CDR3; it spanned 54 Vbeta and 13 Jbeta. TCRdb called the immunoSEQ multiplex PCR reads again in MiXCR, with one record for every CDR3 protein. The data contain about 400,000 distinct CDR3 sequences, about 85% of them seen just once; the ten biggest clones take up 0.09% to 0.15%. The CDR3 contains 15 residues. CDR1 is SEHNR and CDR2 is FQNEAQ in the germline V gene (reference sequence). Trimming shortened V by 3 bases and J by 6 bases, and 16 bases separated the two germline ends. On this clonotype: Its antigen is currently unknown.

This TCR was sampled from a human donor with multiple sclerosis. This chain links TRBV7-9 with TRBJ2-3, with a tentative D call TRBD2 (6 bases). What was sequenced was CD8+ T cells from PBMCs. CDR3 in DNA: TGTGCCAGCAGCTTCGAATTAGTCCGGGGGGATACGCAGTATTTT. Translation gives CASSFELVRGDTQYF.